This TCR beta chain was profiled in a study of cytomegalovirus exposure and HLA in healthy donors. Overall study results and limits: Based on reports, TCR beta sequences accurately predicted HLA-A and HLA-B alleles for most subjects. The study designated roughly 150 TCR beta chains cytomegalovirus-associated. Being productive about 90% or about 30% of the time was typical of most TCR beta V segments in an earlier analysis.

The PCR was carried out with 60 Vbeta primers and 13 Jbeta primers. The assay was immunoSEQ multiplex PCR, and TCRdb's table has in-frame clones only and misses some. The sample table includes about 78,000 clones. Donors showed nominal health when sampled, although they likely had unrecorded immune exposures. Concerning this clone itself: Its specificity is not known.

This clonotype originated in a female donor in good health and CMV-seropositive. Source material: PBMCs.

The CDR3 sequence is CASSGDRGVTEAFF. The CDR3 DNA sequence: TGTGCCAGTAGTGGGGACAGGGGGGTCACTGAAGCTTTCTTT. The rearrangement links TRBV19 to TRBJ1-1; 11 nucleotides line up with TRBD1. The CDR3 is 14 residues long. From germline, CDR1 is LNHDA and CDR2 SQIVND (reference sequence). Unmatched junction bases numbered 3, after V lost 5 bases and J lost 4 bases. Combining the CDR3 with reference TRBV19 and TRBJ1-1 gives the whole variable domain DGGITQSPKYLFRKEGQNVTLSCEQNLNHDAMYWYRQDPGQGLRLIYYSQIVNDFQKGDIAEGYSVSREKKESFPLTVTSAQKNPTAFYLCASSGDRGVTEAFFGQGTRLTVV.